This TCR beta chain was sequenced during a study of blood T cell repertoires in COVID-19. Overall study context: Sources were T cells, B-cell-depleted T cells, or PBMCs; the material itself was cDNA or gDNA.

In the original analysis: Reference gene primer amplification yielded estimated nucleated cell counts. TCRdb keeps only in-frame clones here, not all; method: immunoSEQ multiplex PCR. V and J calls and clone size are copied from that table; D and trimming were computed from the DNA. The sample holds 150,000 or so clones, around 88% seen once. Per germline, CDR1 LGHDT and CDR2 YNNKEL (reference sequence). The CDR3 has 16 residues. Trimming cost V 4 bases and J 10 bases; bases outside gene matches: 8. Sequences were obtained from peripheral blood. This clonotype was obtained from a human donor in a cohort sampled during active COVID-19. The genes are TRBV3-1 (or the pseudogene TRBV3-2) and TRBJ2-1; 15 bases are shared with TRBD2. CDR3 protein: CASSRTGTSGRREQFF. The CDR3 coding sequence is TGTGCCAGCAGCCGAACCGGGACTAGCGGGAGGCGGGAGCAGTTCTTC.